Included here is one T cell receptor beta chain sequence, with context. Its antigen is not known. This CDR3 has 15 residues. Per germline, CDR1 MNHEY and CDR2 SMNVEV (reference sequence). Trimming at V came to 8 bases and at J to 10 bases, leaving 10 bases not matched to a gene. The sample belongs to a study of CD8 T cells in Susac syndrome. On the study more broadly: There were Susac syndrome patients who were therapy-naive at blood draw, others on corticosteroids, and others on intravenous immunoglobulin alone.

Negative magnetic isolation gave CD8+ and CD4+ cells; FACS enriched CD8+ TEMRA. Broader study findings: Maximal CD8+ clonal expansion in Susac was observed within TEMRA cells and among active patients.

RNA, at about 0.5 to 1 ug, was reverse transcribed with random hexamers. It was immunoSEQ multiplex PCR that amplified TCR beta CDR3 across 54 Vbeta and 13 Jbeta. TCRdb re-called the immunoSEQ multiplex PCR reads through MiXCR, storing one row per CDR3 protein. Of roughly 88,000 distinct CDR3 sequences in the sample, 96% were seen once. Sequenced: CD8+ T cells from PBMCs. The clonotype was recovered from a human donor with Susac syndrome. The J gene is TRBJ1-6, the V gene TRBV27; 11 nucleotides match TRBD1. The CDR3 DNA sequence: TGTGCCAGCTCACCCCGGACAGGGGGCTGGTCACCCCTCCACTTT. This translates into CASSPRTGGWSPLHF.